Below are 13 T cell receptor beta chains sequenced from a single sample in a study of OX40 agonist ivuxolimab in advanced cancers. Profiling relied on immunoSEQ multiplex PCR, and the TCRdb table lists in-frame clones only, not all of them. The sample includes roughly 33,000 clones, around 74% of them seen just once. The specimen was CD4+ or CD8+ T cells sorted from blood, collected in a trial of the OX40 agonist ivuxolimab. Receptor source: an adult with an advanced solid tumor such as melanoma, head and neck, liver or kidney cancer.

The V and J genes are TRBV7-2 and TRBJ1-1; D is unclear. V lost 5 bases and J 5 bases, leaving 6 bases between the germline ends. Germline V gene data show CDR1 as SGHTA and CDR2 as FQGNSA. CDR3 length equals 11 residues. This CDR3 reads CASSHGTEAFF. DNA of the CDR3: TGTGCCAGCAGCCACGGAACTGAAGCTTTCTTT.

This clone was observed a handful of times. The V call is TRBV20-1, the J call TRBJ2-2; D may be TRBD1 (5 bases). V was pared by 4 bases and J by 5 bases, with 5 bases between. The CDR3 length is 11 residues. Per germline, CDR1 DFQATT and CDR2 SNEGSKA (reference sequence). The CDR3 bases are TGCAGTGCTAAGGGGACCGGGGAGCTGTTTTTT. Encoded protein: CSAKGTGELFF.

This chain connects TRBV18 to TRBJ1-6, with TRBD1 matching over 7 bases. J lost 4 bases, V lost 5 bases, and 14 bases had no gene match. This CDR3 contains 18 residues. Germline CDR1 KGHSH, CDR2 LQKENI. The CDR3 reads CASSKGTVKGGYNSPLHF. CDR3 sequence (DNA): TGTGCCAGCTCAAAAGGGACAGTTAAAGGGGGATATAATTCACCCCTCCACTTT.

The genes are TRBV6-1 and TRBJ1-1, with D maybe TRBD1 (6 bases). CDR1 and CDR2 (germline): MNHNS, SASEGT. Trimming took 9 bases from V and 1 from J, leaving 18 bases between them. CDR3 length: 15 residues. CDR3 amino acids: CASHGFGTKNTEAFF. The DNA of the CDR3 is TGTGCCAGTCACGGCTTCGGGACAAAGAACACTGAAGCTTTCTTT.

DNA of the CDR3: TGCGCCAGCAGCACCACGGGTGGGGGCACCGGGGAGCTGTTTTTT. Its translation is CASSTTGGGTGELFF. The chain links TRBV5-1 to TRBJ2-2; D tentatively fits TRBD1 or TRBD2 (5 bases each). V was clipped by 4 bases and J by 4 bases, with 14 bases between them. Per germline, CDR1 SGHRS and CDR2 YFSETQ. The CDR3 is 15 residues long.

The chain has TRBV13 and TRBJ2-1; 11 nucleotides agree with TRBD2. Germline CDR1 PRHDT, CDR2 FYEKMQ (reference sequence). Trimming took 5 bases from V and 8 from J; bases not matched to a gene: 11. CDR3 length: 16 amino acids. In DNA form, the CDR3 reads TGTGCCAGCAGCCCATTAGCGGGGGGGCCGGTTGATGAGCAGTTCTTC. Its protein is CASSPLAGGPVDEQFF.

This rearrangement joins TRBV7-3 to TRBJ2-2; possible D gene TRBD2, 6 bases. CDR1 and CDR2 (germline): SGHTA, FQGTGA. Trimming cost V 3 bases and J 4 bases, with 6 bases left between them. The CDR3 loop spans 13 amino acids. This CDR3 is CASSLRGTGELFF. In DNA form, the CDR3 reads TGTGCCAGCAGCTTGCGGGGCACCGGGGAGCTGTTTTTT. Full variable domain (remainder filled in from reference TRBV7-3 and TRBJ2-2): GAGVSQTPSNKVTEKGKYVELRCDPISGHTALYWYRQSLGQGPEFLIYFQGTGAADDSGLPNDRFFAVRPEGSVSTLKIQRTERGDSAVYLCASSLRGTGELFFGEGSRLTVL.

The chain employs TRBV5-6 and TRBJ2-2; D ambiguous. The V end was cut by 0 bases, the J end by 8 bases, with 8 bases between. The CDR3 totals 13 residues. The germline gives CDR1 SGHDT, CDR2 YYEEEE. The DNA for the CDR3 is TGTGCCAGCAGCTTGGAACGTAGAGGGGAGCTGTTTTTT. Its protein is CASSLERRGELFF.

The rearrangement uses TRBV4-2 and TRBJ1-4; a possible D gene is TRBD1 (5 bases). CDR3 size: 17 residues. The germline V gene has CDR1 LGHNA and CDR2 YNFKEQ. V lost 0 bases, J lost 4 bases, and 15 bases lay in between. CDR3 nucleotides: TGTGCCAGCAGCCAAGATTGGGGGAACGGATTTAATGAAAAACTGTTTTTT. Translated, it gives CASSQDWGNGFNEKLFF.

V and J are TRBV5-4 and TRBJ2-5, with 8 bases fitting TRBD1. Trimming at V came to 5 bases and at J to 4 bases, leaving 10 bases not matched to a gene. The CDR3 consists of 15 residues. Germline loops: CDR1 SGHNT, CDR2 YYREEE (reference sequence). Here the CDR3 DNA reads TGTGCCAGCAGGCGGACAGGGAGCGGAACAGAGACCCAGTACTTC. It encodes CASRRTGSGTETQYF.

The chain is built from TRBV29-1 and TRBJ1-1; tentative D call: TRBD1 (5 bases). The germline CDR1 and CDR2 sequences are SQVTM and ANQGSEA. V was shortened by 4 bases and J by 1 base, with 10 bases between the two germline ends. This CDR3 spans 13 amino acids. The CDR3: CSVAGYPNTEAFF. DNA of the CDR3: TGCAGCGTTGCAGGGTACCCGAACACTGAAGCTTTCTTT.

In its sample, this clone was seen a few times. V and J are TRBV2 and TRBJ1-1; D is uncertain. This CDR3 has 12 amino acids. V gave up 4 bases and J gave up 10 bases, with 13 bases separating them. Germline V gene data show CDR1 as SNHLY and CDR2 as FYNNEI. The CDR3 loop reads CASSGGSALAFF. The CDR3 coding sequence is TGTGCCAGCAGTGGTGGCAGCGCATTAGCTTTCTTT.

V usage is TRBV18 and J usage is TRBJ1-3; tentatively, D is TRBD1 (5 bases). Deletions cut 5 bases from V and 5 bases from J, with 13 bases between. Germline loops: CDR1 KGHSH, CDR2 LQKENI. The CDR3 extends over 14 amino acids. The CDR3 here is CASSSMTERNTIYF. The CDR3 DNA reads TGTGCCAGCTCATCGATGACAGAAAGAAACACCATATATTTT.